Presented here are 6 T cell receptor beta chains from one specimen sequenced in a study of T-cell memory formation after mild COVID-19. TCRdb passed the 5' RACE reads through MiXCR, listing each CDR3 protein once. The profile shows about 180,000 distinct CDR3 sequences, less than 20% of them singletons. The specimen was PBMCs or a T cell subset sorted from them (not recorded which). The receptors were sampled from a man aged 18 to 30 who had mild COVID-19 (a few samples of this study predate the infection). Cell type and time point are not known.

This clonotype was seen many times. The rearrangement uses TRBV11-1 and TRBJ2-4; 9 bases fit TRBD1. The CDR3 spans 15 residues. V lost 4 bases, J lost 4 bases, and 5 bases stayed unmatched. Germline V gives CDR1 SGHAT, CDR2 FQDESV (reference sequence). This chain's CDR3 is CASSSSQGAKNIQYF. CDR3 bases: TGTGCCAGCAGCTCCTCACAGGGGGCGAAAAACATTCAGTACTTC.

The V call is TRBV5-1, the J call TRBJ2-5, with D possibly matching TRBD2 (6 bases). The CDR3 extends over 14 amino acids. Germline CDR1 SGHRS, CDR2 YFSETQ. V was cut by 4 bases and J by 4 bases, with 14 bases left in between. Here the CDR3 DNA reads TGCGCCAGCAGCCCTAGTGGAGGGAGAGAGACCCAGTACTTC. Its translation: CASSPSGGRETQYF.

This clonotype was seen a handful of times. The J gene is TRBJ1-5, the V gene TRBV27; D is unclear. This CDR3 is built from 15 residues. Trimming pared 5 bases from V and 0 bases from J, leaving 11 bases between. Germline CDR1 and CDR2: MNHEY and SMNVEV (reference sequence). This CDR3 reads CASSPVGSSNQPQHF. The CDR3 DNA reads TGTGCCAGCAGTCCCGTTGGGTCTAGCAATCAGCCCCAGCATTTT.

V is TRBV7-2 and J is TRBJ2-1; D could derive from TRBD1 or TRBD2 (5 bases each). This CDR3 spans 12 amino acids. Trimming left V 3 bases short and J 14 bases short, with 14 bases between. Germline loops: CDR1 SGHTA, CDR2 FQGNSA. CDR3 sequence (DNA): TGTGCCAGCAGCTTTTATGGGGACGGGGAGTTCTTC. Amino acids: CASSFYGDGEFF.

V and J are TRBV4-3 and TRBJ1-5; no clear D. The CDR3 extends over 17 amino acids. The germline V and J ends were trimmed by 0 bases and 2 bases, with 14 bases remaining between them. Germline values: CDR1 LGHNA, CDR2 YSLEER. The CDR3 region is CASSQDLGVHGNQPQHF. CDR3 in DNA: TGCGCCAGCAGCCAAGATCTTGGCGTGCATGGCAATCAGCCCCAGCATTTT.

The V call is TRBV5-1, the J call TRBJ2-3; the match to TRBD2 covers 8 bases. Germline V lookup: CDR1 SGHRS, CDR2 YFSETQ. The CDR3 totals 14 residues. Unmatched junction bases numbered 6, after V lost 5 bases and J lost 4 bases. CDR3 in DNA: TGCGCCAGCAGATCGGGGACTAGTGCAGATACGCAGTATTTT. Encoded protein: CASRSGTSADTQYF.